One and the same sample provided the 32 T cell receptor beta chains below, sequenced in a study of T-cell reconstitution after alpha-beta-depleted transplantation in children (dated by TCRdb to the mid-2010s). Library preparation employed PCR. TCRdb lists the instrument as Illumina HiSeq 2500. To normalize quantification of the TCRbeta repertoire, the TCR libraries were built with molecular barcoding that relied on unique molecular identifiers. TCRdb handled the public reads itself, with Q25 trimming in fastp and clone calling in MiXCR, and kept productive beta chains. Rows with a matching CDR3 protein are joined into one entry that keeps the most common DNA and genes. The sample table shows about 490,000 distinct CDR3 sequences, and roughly a tenth are seen once. 2% to 2.5% of the sample belongs to the ten largest clones. The treatment or condition tag for this specimen amounts to: allogeneic hematopoietic cell transplantation with graft depleted of TCRalphabeta T cells and CD19 B cells.

The starting material was PBMCs, obtained before TCRalphabeta/CD19-depleted stem cell transplant. The source is a child aged 2 to 10 with inherited bone marrow failure, due to receive a stem cell transplant.

A few counts support this clonotype. This chain uses TRBV3-1 with TRBJ2-1; D call uncertain. V dropped 4 bases and J dropped 2 bases, with 9 bases sitting between them. Germline CDR1 and CDR2: LGHDT and YNNKEL (reference sequence). CDR3 length equals 14 residues. CDR3 sequence reads: CASSPTSPYNEQFF. As DNA, the CDR3 is TGTGCCAGCAGCCCAACAAGCCCCTACAATGAGCAGTTCTTC.

This clonotype was seen many times. The chain recombines TRBV20-1 with TRBJ2-2; maybe TRBD2 (6 bases). The CDR3 totals 15 residues. V shed 1 base and J shed 4 bases, with 13 bases lying between them. Germline CDR1 is DFQATT and CDR2 is SNEGSKA (reference sequence). The CDR3 is CSARGPGVVTGELFF. Written as DNA, the CDR3 is TGCAGTGCTAGAGGCCCGGGAGTCGTCACCGGGGAGCTGTTTTTT.

This clonotype was detected many times. This chain uses TRBV25-1 with TRBJ1-1, with 7 positions matching TRBD1. There are 14 residues in the CDR3. The V gene end was trimmed by 2 bases and the J gene end by 3 bases; junction bases not matched to a gene: 3. CDR1 is MGHDK, CDR2 SYGVNS, per germline. This chain's CDR3 is CASSEDREYTEAFF. The CDR3 DNA sequence: TGTGCCAGCAGTGAAGACAGGGAGTACACTGAAGCTTTCTTT.

This clonotype was seen more than once but under ten times. CDR3 in DNA: TGTGCCAGCAGACCGGACAGGGTTCTCGTCCCAGAGACCCAGTACTTC. It yields the protein CASRPDRVLVPETQYF. This chain connects TRBV3-1 to TRBJ2-5; the match to TRBD1 covers 8 bases. The CDR3 is 16 residues long. The V gene's germline CDR1 is LGHDT and CDR2 YNNKEL (reference sequence). With V trimmed by 6 bases and J by 4 bases, 13 bases remained unmatched.

This clonotype was detected ten times or more. As DNA, the CDR3 is TGTGCCAGCGAACAAGGGGGAAGTTACAATGAGCAGTTCTTC. Its translation: CASEQGGSYNEQFF. The chain couples TRBV12-3 or TRBV12-4 to TRBJ2-1; TRBD1 might be the D (6 bases). The CDR3 runs to 14 residues. V gave up 8 bases and J gave up 4 bases, with 15 bases separating them.

This clonotype was counted a few times. The chain joins TRBV20-1 to TRBJ2-7; D gene ambiguous. The CDR3 has 15 residues. Germline CDR1 reads DFQATT; CDR2 reads SNEGSKA (reference sequence). The germline V and J ends were trimmed by 6 bases and 4 bases, with 22 bases remaining between them. As DNA, the CDR3 is TGCAGTGCCGTTCCTTATTTGAGAGAAACGTACGAGCAGTACTTC. It is translated as CSAVPYLRETYEQYF.

This chain connects TRBV29-1 to TRBJ2-1, with 9 bases fitting TRBD1. Germline loops: CDR1 SQVTM, CDR2 ANQGSEA. This CDR3 region has 14 residues. V gave up 5 bases and J gave up 5 bases; unmatched junction bases: 7. CDR3 bases: TGCAGCGTTTTCGGGACAGGGAAGAACAATGAGCAGTTCTTC. Translated: CSVFGTGKNNEQFF.

In this sample, this clonotype turned up a few times. V gene TRBV20-1 combines with J gene TRBJ2-7, with 11 nucleotides matching TRBD2. Unmatched junction bases numbered 8, after V lost 4 bases and J lost 3 bases. This CDR3 comprises 15 residues. Germline lookup yields CDR1 DFQATT and CDR2 SNEGSKA (reference sequence). CDR3 sequence reads: CSATKLAGDFYEQYF. For the CDR3, the DNA is TGCAGTGCTACAAAACTAGCGGGAGATTTCTACGAGCAGTACTTC.

Comment on this clonotype: A much larger clone sits a single nucleotide away, making a read error possible. J is TRBJ2-1 and V is TRBV11-2; D may be TRBD2 (5 bases). Germline V CDR1 and CDR2: SGHAT, FQNNGV. This CDR3 has 14 amino acids. Trimming removed 0 bases at V and 13 bases at J, with 16 bases between. CDR3 amino acids: CASSLDLWTSDQFF. As DNA, the CDR3 is TGTGCCAGCAGCTTAGATCTATGGACTTCTGACCAGTTCTTC.

Points on this clonotype: A much more abundant neighbour one base away suggests this may be a read error. J is TRBJ2-1 and V is TRBV28; 7 nucleotides match TRBD2. Germline lookup yields CDR1 MDHEN and CDR2 SYDVKM. V was clipped by 1 base and J by 8 bases; unmatched bases: 11. The CDR3 contains 16 residues. The CDR3 nucleotides are TGTGCCAGCAGTTTATCAGCGGGAATTGCTTTAGATGAGCAGTTCTTC. Its translation is CASSLSAGIALDEQFF. The variable domain in full, completed from reference TRBV28 and TRBJ2-1, reads DVKVTQSSRYLVKRTGEKVFLECVQDMDHENMFWYRQDPGLGLRLIYFSYDVKMKEKGDIPEGYSVSREKKERFSLILESASTNQTSMYLCASSLSAGIALDEQFFGPGTRLTVL.

This clonotype occurred many times. The chain recombines TRBV6-2 or TRBV6-3 with TRBJ2-7; D uncertain. Trimming pared 6 bases from V and 2 bases from J, leaving 14 bases between. CDR3 length: 14 residues. Germline lookup yields CDR1 MNHEY and CDR2 SVGEGT. CDR3 DNA: TGTGCCAGCAGGCACCGGTTCTACCCCTACGAGCAGTACTTC. The encoded protein is CASRHRFYPYEQYF.

The chain employs TRBV7-2 and TRBJ2-2, with D perhaps TRBD2 (5 bases). V gave up 5 bases and J gave up 6 bases, with 13 bases separating them. The CDR3 consists of 14 residues. Per the germline V gene, CDR1 is SGHTA and CDR2 is FQGNSA. CDR3 sequence reads: CASSPGLTPGELFF. The CDR3 coding sequence is TGTGCCAGCAGCCCTGGACTTACTCCCGGGGAGCTGTTTTTT.

In its sample, this clonotype was seen many times. The J gene is TRBJ1-6, the V gene TRBV7-2, with TRBD1 identical over 9 bases. CDR1 and CDR2 from the germline V gene are SGHTA and FQGNSA. V trimming: 4 bases; J trimming: 7 bases; junction bases outside the gene matches: 17. The CDR3 has 19 residues. CDR3 nucleotides: TGTGCCAGCAGCTCAGGGACAGGGATAGGGCTGGGGCTCAATTCACCCCTCCACTTT. Amino acids: CASSSGTGIGLGLNSPLHF.

This clonotype came up many times. The chain combines TRBV5-1 with TRBJ1-1; no reliable D call. The CDR3 runs to 9 residues. Germline V gene data show CDR1 as SGHRS and CDR2 as YFSETQ. The germline V and J ends were trimmed by 0 bases and 11 bases, with 2 bases remaining between them. CDR3 in amino acids: CASSLVAFF. The CDR3 DNA follows: TGCGCCAGCAGCTTGGTGGCTTTCTTT.

This clonotype turned up a few times. This chain uses TRBV7-2 with TRBJ2-1; the D gene is possibly TRBD2 (6 bases). The V end was cut by 0 bases, the J end by 8 bases, with 11 bases between. The germline CDR1 and CDR2 sequences are SGHTA and FQGNSA. This CDR3 region has 14 residues. The CDR3 spells CASSLASGADEQFF. CDR3 bases: TGTGCCAGCAGCTTAGCGTCGGGAGCCGATGAGCAGTTCTTC.

The chain joins TRBV20-1 to TRBJ1-1; 7 bases are shared with TRBD1. V trimming: 1 base; J trimming: 3 bases; junction bases outside the gene matches: 5. The CDR3 is 14 residues long. CDR1 and CDR2 (germline): DFQATT, SNEGSKA (reference sequence). The CDR3 coding sequence is TGCAGTGCTAGAGTCACAGGGGTATACACTGAAGCTTTCTTT. It codes for CSARVTGVYTEAFF.

This clonotype was observed a few times. The J gene is TRBJ2-2, the V gene TRBV30; D gene unclear. This CDR3 spans 14 amino acids. Germline loops: CDR1 GTSNPN, CDR2 SVGIG (reference sequence). V was shortened by 0 bases and J by 6 bases, with 11 bases between the two germline ends. CDR3 amino acids: CAWSVAWGAGELFF. CDR3 nucleotide sequence: TGTGCCTGGAGTGTTGCGTGGGGTGCCGGGGAGCTGTTTTTT. The whole variable domain, remainder taken from reference TRBV30 and TRBJ2-2, is SQTIHQWPATLVQPVGSPLSLECTVEGTSNPNLYWYRQAAGRGLQLLFYSVGIGQISSEVPQNLSASRPQDRQFILSSKKLLLSDSGFYLCAWSVAWGAGELFFGEGSRLTVL.

Many counts were recorded for this clonotype. The chain uses TRBV7-2 and TRBJ2-7; no firm D call. V gave up 2 bases and J gave up 6 bases, with 11 bases separating them. CDR3 size: 13 residues. In germline, CDR1 is SGHTA, CDR2 FQGNSA. CDR3 nucleotide sequence: TGTGCCAGCAGCTTACAGATCACTACCGAGCAGTACTTC. The encoded protein is CASSLQITTEQYF.

There are many counts of this clonotype. The V call is TRBV5-6, the J call TRBJ2-7; weak D call: TRBD2 (5 bases). There are 13 residues in the CDR3. Looked up from germline, CDR1 is SGHDT and CDR2 is YYEEEE. With 2 bases removed from V and 4 bases from J, the gap between germline ends came to 10 bases. The CDR3 protein is CASSLASSYEQYF. The CDR3 DNA follows: TGTGCCAGCAGCTTAGCTAGCAGTTACGAGCAGTACTTC.

At least ten counts were recorded for this clonotype. J is TRBJ2-6 and V is TRBV4-3, with D possibly matching TRBD1 (6 bases). The length of the CDR3 is 16 residues. Germline V gene data show CDR1 as LGHNA and CDR2 as YSLEER. V gave up 2 bases and J gave up 2 bases, with 10 bases separating them. CDR3 sequence reads: CASSQWSGAGANVLTF. The CDR3 DNA sequence: TGCGCCAGCAGCCAATGGTCAGGGGCTGGGGCCAACGTCCTGACTTTC.

The CDR3 DNA sequence: TGTGCCAGCAGGGAGGTAAAGGGGACAGATACGCAGTATTTT. The encoded protein is CASREVKGTDTQYF. The gene calls are TRBV27 and TRBJ2-3, with D perhaps TRBD1 or TRBD2 (5 bases each). V was cut by 6 bases and J by 3 bases, with 13 bases left in between. The germline gives CDR1 MNHEY, CDR2 SMNVEV (reference sequence). CDR3 size: 14 residues.

This clonotype was picked up many times. The rearrangement uses TRBV27 and TRBJ1-2, with TRBD1 identical over 7 bases. With V trimmed by 8 bases and J by 2 bases, 5 bases remained unmatched. Germline V CDR1 and CDR2: MNHEY, SMNVEV (reference sequence). This CDR3 contains 13 residues. As DNA, the CDR3 is TGTGCCAGCCGCCTGACAGGGAACTATGGCTACACCTTC. It translates to CASRLTGNYGYTF.

This clonotype showed up many times. In nucleotides, the CDR3 is TGCGCCAGCAGCTTGATGGGCCCGGACTCTGGGGCCAACGTCCTGACTTTC. Amino acid sequence: CASSLMGPDSGANVLTF. This rearrangement joins TRBV5-1 to TRBJ2-6; no definite D call. V shed 1 base and J shed 0 bases, with 11 bases lying between them. This CDR3 has 17 amino acids. The germline CDR1 and CDR2 sequences are SGHRS and YFSETQ.

This clonotype was detected ten times or more. The chain carries TRBV28 and TRBJ2-7; D is possibly TRBD1 (5 bases). The CDR3 runs to 11 residues. CDR1 and CDR2 from the germline V gene are MDHEN and SYDVKM. V shed 3 bases and J shed 11 bases, with 11 bases lying between them. Here the CDR3 reads CASSFLGVEYF. In DNA, the CDR3 is TGTGCCAGCAGTTTTTTAGGGGTGGAGTACTTC.

As concerns this clonotype: No DNA is shown, since the ends of the CDR3 on it are uncertain; the CDR3 is the one TCRdb lists. V and J are TRBV7-5 and TRBJ1-2. TRBV7-5 is an annotated pseudogene. The CDR3 totals 17 residues, both ends included. This chain's CDR3 is CISVPEARSLANYGYTF.

Ten or more counts support this clonotype. The chain links TRBV12-3 or TRBV12-4 to TRBJ2-1; 12 bases line up with TRBD2. The CDR3 totals 14 residues. The V and J ends lost 3 bases and 10 bases, in that order; junction bases with no gene match: 4. The CDR3 sequence: CASSFFGLAGEQFF. The CDR3 coding sequence is TGTGCCAGCAGTTTTTTTGGACTAGCGGGAGAGCAGTTCTTC.

This clonotype was recorded many times. The V and J genes are TRBV9 and TRBJ2-5, with TRBD1 matching 9 bases. The germline gives CDR1 SGDLS, CDR2 YYNGEE. J was trimmed by 0 bases and V by 5 bases; bases with no gene match: 8. The CDR3 is made up of 16 amino acids. CDR3 in amino acids: CASRATGGAYQETQYF. The DNA for the CDR3 is TGTGCCAGCAGGGCTACAGGGGGCGCATACCAAGAGACCCAGTACTTC.

This clonotype occurred many times. This chain links TRBV28 with TRBJ2-5, with D possibly being TRBD1 or TRBD2 (5 bases each). Germline V lookup: CDR1 MDHEN, CDR2 SYDVKM. Trimming pared 4 bases from V and 6 bases from J, leaving 24 bases between. This CDR3 comprises 17 residues. CDR3 nucleotides: TGTGCCAGCAGTTCCCCCCGGGGCAGGACCGCTCTTCAGACCCAGTACTTC. As protein: CASSSPRGRTALQTQYF.

As for this clonotype: Being one base from a much bigger clone, this may be a read error. This rearrangement joins TRBV24-1 to TRBJ2-3; D is ambiguous. V gave up 3 bases and J gave up 5 bases, with 8 bases separating them. Germline values: CDR1 KGHDR, CDR2 SFDVKD. CDR3 length: 13 amino acids. The DNA for the CDR3 is TGTGCCACCAGTGATCTCGCAGAAGATACGCAGTATTTT. Its protein is CATSDLAEDTQYF.

The chain combines TRBV20-1 with TRBJ2-1, with D maybe TRBD2 (5 bases). The CDR3 is 12 residues long. The ends were cut back, 5 bases at V and 4 bases at J, with 9 bases in the middle. Germline-derived CDR1 and CDR2 are DFQATT and SNEGSKA (reference sequence). In nucleotides, the CDR3 is TGCAGTGCTCCCCGAGGGTACAATGAGCAGTTCTTC. Residues: CSAPRGYNEQFF.

This clonotype has at least ten counts. This CDR3 is CASSQDFAGEVEQFF. CDR3 bases: TGCGCCAGCAGCCAAGATTTCGCGGGGGAAGTGGAGCAGTTCTTC. The chain has TRBV4-3 and TRBJ2-1; 7 bases map to TRBD2. Germline V gene data show CDR1 as LGHNA and CDR2 as YSLEER. The CDR3 length is 15 residues. The J segment lost 10 bases and the V segment lost 0 bases, leaving 9 bases of the junction unmatched.

In its sample, this clonotype was seen many times. The chain's CDR3 is CASSLRGQAYGYTF. CDR3 in DNA: TGTGCCAGCAGTTTACGGGGTCAAGCATATGGCTACACCTTC. The V and J genes are TRBV12-3 or TRBV12-4 and TRBJ1-2; D call uncertain. This CDR3 is 14 amino acids long. Trimming shortened V by 2 bases and J by 5 bases, and 12 bases separated the two germline ends.